This TCR beta chain was profiled in a study of PD-1 blockade in classical Hodgkin lymphoma. Broader study findings: Significant TCR diversity gains by C4D1 occurred in CD4+ but not CD8+ cells. Newly diagnosed and completely responding patients shared comparable baseline diversity.

Repertoires were generated with immunoSEQ multiplex PCR, while TCRdb's copy carries only in-frame clones and drops some. The sample records roughly 70,000 clones, about two thirds being singletons. Per germline, CDR1 SQVTM and CDR2 ANQGSEA. V was cut by 0 bases and J by 7 bases, with 12 bases left in between. CDR3 length: 13 residues. Comment on this clone: Its antigen is not known.

Relapses following autologous stem cell transplantation were seen in all patients, with brentuximab vedotin exposure varying. Patients reached a best response of complete response, partial response or progressive disease. The clonotype comes from a human donor with classical Hodgkin lymphoma. The source material was peripheral blood mononuclear cells (PBMCs), sampled before the second cycle of nivolumab. The V and J genes are TRBV29-1 and TRBJ1-2, with D possibly being TRBD1 (6 bases). The CDR3 DNA reads TGCAGCGTTGAAGAGCTAGGGGGAGGTGGCTACACCTTC. Protein product: CSVEELGGGGYTF.